The clone carrying this TCR beta chain occurred once. What it binds is unknown. TCRdb fed the reads into MiXCR, producing one record per CDR3 protein. This table holds some 800,000 distinct CDR3 sequences, about 33% found once. The sample originates from a study of T cell repertoires in cytomegalovirus infection. Overall study context: Indications came from public TCR beta signatures; they pointed to CMV infection and to a matching HLA type.

Per the germline V gene, CDR1 is MNHNY and CDR2 is SVGAGI (reference sequence). V was cut by 8 bases and J by 0 bases, with 22 bases left in between. The CDR3 spans 17 residues. Study-wide findings and caveats: CMV-specific HLA-C-restricted TCR beta clonotypes dominated the ex vivo response.

The input for sequencing was cultured CD8+ T cells from PBMCs, taken from culture after CMV antigen stimulation. V usage is TRBV6-6 and J usage is TRBJ1-1, with D tentatively TRBD1 (5 bases). This receptor was obtained from a human donor in good health (CMV status not recorded). Some clones in this sample may be carry-over from other donors' samples. The CDR3 is CASGSRGGNYMNTEAFF. The CDR3 bases are TGTGCCAGCGGCTCCCGGGGGGGGAACTACATGAACACTGAAGCTTTCTTT.